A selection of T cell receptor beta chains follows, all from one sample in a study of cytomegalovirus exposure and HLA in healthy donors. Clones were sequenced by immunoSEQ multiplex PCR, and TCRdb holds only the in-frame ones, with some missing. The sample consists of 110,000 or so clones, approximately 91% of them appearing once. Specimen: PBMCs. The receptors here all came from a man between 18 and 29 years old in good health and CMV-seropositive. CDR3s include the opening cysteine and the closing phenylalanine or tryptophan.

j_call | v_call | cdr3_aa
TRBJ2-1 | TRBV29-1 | CSVVSGNEQFF
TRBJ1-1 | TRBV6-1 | CASSDPMRTEAFF
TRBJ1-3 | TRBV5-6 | CASSFPQGNTIYF
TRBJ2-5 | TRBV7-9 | CASSLVAGEETQYF
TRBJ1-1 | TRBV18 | CASSRTGDMNTEAFF
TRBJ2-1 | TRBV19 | CASSISGGSYNEQFF
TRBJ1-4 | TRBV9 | CASSREGGSNEKLFF
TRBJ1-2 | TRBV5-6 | CASSLGTLNYGYTF
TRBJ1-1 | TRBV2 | CASSMTGNTEAFF
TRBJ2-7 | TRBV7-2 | CASSSGQGKSYYEQYF
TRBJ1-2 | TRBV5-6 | CASSLEENGYTF
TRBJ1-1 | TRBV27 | CASSFYPPNTEAFF